This T cell receptor (beta chain) was retrieved from a study of OX40 agonist ivuxolimab in advanced cancers. Study-wide background: Subjects had a mean age of about 65 years, with a range of roughly 20 to 79; more than 70% were male.

Peripheral blood came from all dose cohorts at three timepoints. For this clone: Antigen specificity is unknown.

Generated by immunoSEQ multiplex PCR, the TCRdb table keeps only in-frame clones and is missing some. The repertoire consists of 100,000 or so clones, with 90% to 96% occurring once and the leading ten covering 2% to 2.5%. The CDR3 runs to 12 residues. In germline, CDR1 is SGHAT, CDR2 FQNNGV. V dropped 5 bases and J dropped 5 bases, with 9 bases sitting between them. Findings of the study overall: There were also nonresponders showing low normalized T-cell clonal expansion.

This clonotype was obtained from an adult with an advanced solid tumor such as melanoma, head and neck, liver or kidney cancer. The chain is built from TRBV11-2 and TRBJ1-1; no definite D call. The specimen comprised CD4+ or CD8+ T cells sorted from blood, sampled in a trial of the OX40 agonist ivuxolimab. This CDR3 is CASSPLFTEAFF. The CDR3 DNA follows: TGTGCCAGCAGCCCCCTTTTTACTGAAGCTTTCTTT.